The present T cell receptor (beta chain) was sequenced within a study of human T cells and chemical hapten exposure. Turning to the study itself: A mostly female patient group had alopecia areata, totalis or universalis.

Study outcomes and limitations: No alteration of TCRs above 1 in 1000 frequency was seen with DPC sensitization.

J lost 4 bases, V lost 3 bases, and 9 bases had no gene match. This CDR3 comprises 16 residues. The germline gives CDR1 LNHNV, CDR2 YYDKDF (reference sequence). TCRdb re-analysed the RACE reads in MiXCR, keeping a single row per CDR3 protein. The sample lists around 380,000 distinct CDR3 sequences; roughly 4.8% were seen once. With respect to this clonotype: What it binds is not known.

Time point noted: patch test 1, 2 weeks after DPC sensitization. Indicated treatment: therapeutic diphenylcyclopropenone sensitization with weekly scalp DPC. Ahead of each patch test application, blood was drawn. This chain joins TRBV15 and TRBJ1-5; 7 positions agree with TRBD1. Source: whole blood, taken in connection with sensitization to the hapten diphenylcyclopropenone (DPC). This TCR derives from a woman between 50 and 59 years old with alopecia areata. Some clones in this sample may be carry-over from other donors' samples. In DNA, the CDR3 is TGTGCCACCAGCAGGGGAGCCGGGACAGAAAATCAGCCCCAGCATTTT. Its protein is CATSRGAGTENQPQHF.